These T cell receptor beta chains were read from a single sample in a study of T cells after yellow fever vaccination. TCRdb analysed the 5' RACE reads with MiXCR anew, one entry per CDR3 protein. The sample comprises around 310,000 distinct CDR3 sequences, 4% to 5.5% of which are singletons, and 15% to 20% rests with the top ten. Sequencing was performed on PBMCs, taken 15 days after the yellow fever booster vaccination. These receptors all come from a man aged 18 to 30 who received the YFV17D yellow fever vaccine. CDR3s include the opening cysteine and the closing phenylalanine or tryptophan. A D gene is named only where the DNA matches it firmly. Not every row has a clone size; where given, it reads once, few, many or a size class.

v_gene: TRBV6-6
d_gene: TRBD2
j_gene: TRBJ2-1
abundance: NA
CDR3aa: CASRLLAGGYNEQFF
CDR3nt: TGTGCCAGCAGGTTACTAGCGGGGGGCTACAATGAGCAGTTCTTC

v_gene: TRBV11-3
d_gene: TRBD2
j_gene: TRBJ2-3
abundance: few
CDR3aa: CASPGGLAGGLGLRYF
CDR3nt: TGTGCCAGCCCTGGCGGCTTAGCGGGGGGGCTAGGACTGAGGTATTTT

v_gene: TRBV12-3/TRBV12-4
d_gene: TRBD2
j_gene: TRBJ2-1
abundance: many
CDR3aa: CASSPPSGERNEQFF
CDR3nt: TGTGCCAGCAGTCCCCCTAGCGGGGAACGAAATGAGCAGTTCTTC

v_gene: TRBV5-1
d_gene: NA
j_gene: TRBJ2-1
abundance: few
CDR3aa: CASSSLGNEQFF
CDR3nt: TGCGCCAGCAGCTCCTTGGGCAATGAGCAGTTCTTC

v_gene: TRBV4-2
d_gene: NA
j_gene: TRBJ2-7
abundance: many
CDR3aa: CASSQGGDRREQYF
CDR3nt: TGTGCCAGCAGCCAAGGGGGGGATCGGAGGGAGCAGTACTTC

v_gene: TRBV5-5
d_gene: NA
j_gene: TRBJ2-5
abundance: many
CDR3aa: CASSLGGKETQYF
CDR3nt: TGTGCCAGCAGCCTAGGAGGGAAAGAGACCCAGTACTTC

v_gene: TRBV12-3/TRBV12-4
d_gene: TRBD2
j_gene: TRBJ2-1
abundance: few
CDR3aa: CASSSLSGGLYNEQFF
CDR3nt: TGTGCCAGCAGTTCCCTGAGCGGGGGACTCTACAATGAGCAGTTCTTC

v_gene: TRBV20-1
d_gene: NA
j_gene: TRBJ1-2
abundance: many
CDR3aa: CSAQTGHFYGYTF
CDR3nt: TGCAGTGCTCAGACAGGCCATTTCTATGGCTACACCTTC

v_gene: TRBV7-9
d_gene: TRBD1
j_gene: TRBJ1-4
abundance: NA
CDR3aa: CASSLGWTWTGDEKLFF
CDR3nt: TGTGCCAGCAGCTTAGGGTGGACCTGGACAGGGGATGAAAAACTGTTTTTT

v_gene: TRBV25-1
d_gene: NA
j_gene: TRBJ1-2
abundance: few
CDR3aa: CASSHPLAPYVGYTF
CDR3nt: TGTGCCAGCAGCCATCCGCTGGCCCCGTATGTGGGCTACACCTTC

v_gene: TRBV15
d_gene: NA
j_gene: TRBJ2-7
abundance: many
CDR3aa: CATSRDEVASDYEQYF
CDR3nt: TGTGCCACCAGCAGAGATGAGGTCGCATCGGACTACGAGCAGTACTTC

v_gene: TRBV7-2
d_gene: NA
j_gene: TRBJ2-2
abundance: many
CDR3aa: CASSLDGANTGELFF
CDR3nt: TGTGCCAGCAGCTTAGATGGCGCCAACACCGGGGAGCTGTTTTTT

v_gene: TRBV6-6
d_gene: NA
j_gene: TRBJ1-6
abundance: few
CDR3aa: CASSAGSSYNSPLHF
CDR3nt: TGTGCCAGCAGTGCCGGTAGCTCCTATAATTCACCCCTCCACTTT

v_gene: TRBV7-3
d_gene: NA
j_gene: TRBJ2-1
abundance: NA
CDR3aa: CASSYRDYNEQFF
CDR3nt: TGTGCCAGCAGCTACCGGGACTACAATGAGCAGTTCTTC